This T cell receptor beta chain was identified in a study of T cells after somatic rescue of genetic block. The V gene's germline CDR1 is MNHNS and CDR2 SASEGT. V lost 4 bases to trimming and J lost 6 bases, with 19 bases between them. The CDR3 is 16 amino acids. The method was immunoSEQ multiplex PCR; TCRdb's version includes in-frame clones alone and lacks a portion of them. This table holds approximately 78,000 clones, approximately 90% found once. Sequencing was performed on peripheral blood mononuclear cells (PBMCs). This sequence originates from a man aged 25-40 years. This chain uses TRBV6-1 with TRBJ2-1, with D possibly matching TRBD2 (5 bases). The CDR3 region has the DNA TGTGCCAGCAGTGCCCACGGGGTCAAAATATTCAATGAGCAGTTCTTC. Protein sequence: CASSAHGVKIFNEQFF.